The clone carrying this T cell receptor (beta chain) was picked up many times. Its antigen is not known. The V end was cut by 9 bases, the J end by 0 bases, with 10 bases between. The CDR3 is made up of 13 amino acids. Germline V gene data show CDR1 as MNHNS and CDR2 as SASEGT. An equimolar mix of two oligonucleotides served as the beta constant-region primer for TRBC1 and TRBC2. Ligated cDNA was amplified by four rounds of PCR with nested alpha and beta constant-region primers and SP2. MiXCR, applied by TCRdb to the UMI-ligation and nested PCR reads, yields one record per CDR3 protein. The sample carries 70,000 to 95,000 distinct CDR3 sequences, 7% recorded once. These data are taken from a study of naive and memory T cell subsets. Sequential positive selection took CD4 T cells first, then CD8 T cells. The study, taken as a whole, reports: Clonotypes are single alpha or beta chains, not paired receptors. In naive cells, over 95% of TCR sequences were seen only once.

The source of this sequence is a human donor in good health. The source material was central memory CD4+ T cells from blood. This chain uses TRBV6-1 with TRBJ2-3, with no clear D. This CDR3 is CASREASTDTQYF. The CDR3 nucleotides are TGTGCCAGTCGTGAGGCTAGCACAGATACGCAGTATTTT.